The rows below give T cell receptor beta chains drawn from one sample of a study of shared clonotypes between healthy human individuals. TCRdb's copy holds only in-frame clones and misses some; the assay was immunoSEQ multiplex PCR. The repertoire includes fewer than 400,000 clones, around 74% of them detected once, and 10% sits in the top ten. Input material: memory CD4+ T cells sorted from blood. The receptors derive from a man between 25 and 39 years old in good health. Both conserved end residues are part of each CDR3. The D gene is left open where the match is weak. For some rows the clone size is stated as once, few or many, or as a class when expanded; others skip it.

clone size | J gene | V gene | D gene | CDR3 DNA | CDR3 protein
- | TRBJ2-3 | TRBV29-1 | - | TGCAGCGTTGTTGTCCGAGGACGCACAGATACGCAGTATTTT | CSVVVRGRTDTQYF
few | TRBJ2-7 | TRBV7-9 | - | TGTGCCAGCAGCTTAGCGGGGGTAAACTACGAGCAGTACTTC | CASSLAGVNYEQYF
- | TRBJ2-7 | TRBV9 | - | TGTGCCAGCAGCGTAGCTACGGGGGCAGCCGGGGAAGTCGAGCAGTACTTC | CASSVATGAAGEVEQYF
few | TRBJ1-5 | TRBV5-6 | - | TGTGCCAGCAGCTTGAGTCTTGGGCCCCAGCATTTT | CASSLSLGPQHF
- | TRBJ1-5 | TRBV28 | - | TGTGCCAGCAGTTCCTCAGGGACGGTAAGCAATCAGCCCCAGCATTTT | CASSSSGTVSNQPQHF
- | TRBJ2-5 | TRBV7-9 | - | TGTGCCAGCGGAGGGGAGACCCAGTACTTC | CASGGETQYF
- | TRBJ1-2 | TRBV2 | - | TGTGCCAGCAGTGACACCGGCTATGGCTACACCTTC | CASSDTGYGYTF
- | TRBJ2-7 | TRBV30 | TRBD1 | TGTGCCTGGGGGACAGGGGGTACCTACGAGCAGTACTTC | CAWGTGGTYEQYF
few | TRBJ1-5 | TRBV29-1 | TRBD1 | TGCAGCGTTGGAGGGACAGACAATCAGCCCCAGCATTTT | CSVGGTDNQPQHF
once | TRBJ1-4 | TRBV28 | TRBD1 | TGTGCCAGCAGTACCTCGACAGGGAGGAGTGAAAAACTGTTTTTT | CASSTSTGRSEKLFF
few | TRBJ1-5 | TRBV7-9 | - | TGTGCCAGCAGCTCGGCCGGAGGTGTCCCAGCCCAGCATTTT | CASSSAGGVPAQHF
- | TRBJ2-3 | TRBV6-5 | TRBD2 | TGTGCCAGCAGTTACCAGCGGGGGACAACAGATACGCAGTATTTT | CASSYQRGTTDTQYF
few | TRBJ1-5 | TRBV7-8 | - | TGTGCCAGCAGCTTACGGGACCTTAATAGCAATCAGCCCCAGCATTTT | CASSLRDLNSNQPQHF
- | TRBJ1-4 | TRBV2 | - | TGTGCCAGCAGTGAAGCGCTTCGGGGTCGTGAAAAACTGTTTTTT | CASSEALRGREKLFF
- | TRBJ1-1 | TRBV6-1 | - | TGTGCCAGCAGTGTGGTGGGACACGAGGTCAACACTGAAGCTTTCTTT | CASSVVGHEVNTEAFF
- | TRBJ1-5 | TRBV6-5 | - | TGTGCCAGCAGTATGGATTTTAGCAATCAGCCCCAGCATTTT | CASSMDFSNQPQHF
- | TRBJ2-1 | TRBV27 | TRBD1 | TGTGCCAGCAGTTTATTGGCCGGGACAGGGAAAAATGAGCAGTTCTTC | CASSLLAGTGKNEQFF
- | TRBJ1-1 | TRBV5-4 | TRBD1 | TGTGCCAGCAGCTTGGGACAGGGGTACCAAGAAGCTTTCTTT | CASSLGQGYQEAFF
- | TRBJ2-1 | TRBV2 | - | TGTGCCAGCAGCACGCCACTAGGAGCCTACAATGAGCAGTTCTTC | CASSTPLGAYNEQFF
few | TRBJ2-5 | TRBV29-1 | - | TGCAGCGTCCAAGCAGGGAGAGATGCTCTAGAGACCCAGTACTTC | CSVQAGRDALETQYF
few | TRBJ1-2 | TRBV7-8 | - | TGTGCCAGCAGCTTAGCCACAGGGTGGGGTGGCTACACCTTC | CASSLATGWGGYTF
- | TRBJ2-7 | TRBV28 | TRBD1 | TGTGCCAGCAGTTCAGGGGGCCTCTCCTACGAGCAGTACTTC | CASSSGGLSYEQYF
- | TRBJ2-3 | TRBV5-1 | - | TGCGCCAGCAGCTTGGCCTTGGATACGCAGTATTTT | CASSLALDTQYF
- | TRBJ2-5 | TRBV5-1 | - | TGCGCCAGCAGCTTGGCCGGGCAGCAAGAGACCCAGTACTTC | CASSLAGQQETQYF
- | TRBJ1-5 | TRBV27 | - | TGTGCCAGCAGTCTTAGACGGTACAATCAGCCCCAGCATTTT | CASSLRRYNQPQHF
many | TRBJ2-1 | TRBV29-1 | - | TGCAGCGTTGAAGGCGGGAAAGGGGTTAATGAGCAGTTCTTC | CSVEGGKGVNEQFF
- | TRBJ2-5 | TRBV5-6 | TRBD2 | TGTGCCAGCAGCTTGGCCGTTCGAAGCGGGAGCCCCGGGACCCAGTACTTC | CASSLAVRSGSPGTQYF
- | TRBJ1-1 | TRBV30 | - | TGTGCCTGGAGTCCACCGGGCCCCCGGGGCACTGAAGCTTTCTTT | CAWSPPGPRGTEAFF
once | TRBJ1-2 | TRBV20-1 | - | TGCAGTGCTGGGGCGTATGGCTACACCTTC | CSAGAYGYTF
- | TRBJ1-2 | TRBV28 | - | TGTGCCAGCAGTTTGCTGAACTATGGCTACACCTTC | CASSLLNYGYTF
- | TRBJ2-3 | TRBV11-3 | - | TGTGCCAGCAGCCTCAGGGCAGATACGCAGTATTTT | CASSLRADTQYF
- | TRBJ1-4 | TRBV28 | TRBD1 | TGTGCCAGCAGTGCTACAGGGGCCCGGGGTGAAAAACTGTTTTTT | CASSATGARGEKLFF
- | TRBJ2-3 | TRBV5-4 | TRBD1 | TGTGCCAGCAGCCCTTCGGGGACAGGGCCGTCAGATACGCAGTATTTT | CASSPSGTGPSDTQYF
- | TRBJ2-4 | TRBV2 | - | TGTGCCAGCAGCCAAAGTGGAACCAAAAACATTCAGTACTTC | CASSQSGTKNIQYF
many | TRBJ2-7 | TRBV7-9 | TRBD2 | TGTGCCAGCAGCGATACTAGCGAACACGAGCAGTACTTC | CASSDTSEHEQYF
- | TRBJ1-2 | TRBV13 | TRBD1 | TGTGCCAGCAGCTGGCGGACAGGGGCCTCACTCTATGGCTACACCTTC | CASSWRTGASLYGYTF
few | TRBJ2-7 | TRBV7-9 | - | TGTGCCAGCAGCTCAACACACTCCTACGAGCAGTACTTC | CASSSTHSYEQYF
- | TRBJ2-7 | TRBV6-5 | TRBD2 | TGTGCCAGCAGCAGGACTAGCGGGAGTCACGAGCAGTACTTC | CASSRTSGSHEQYF
once | TRBJ2-3 | TRBV7-9 | - | TGTGCCAGCGGAACAGTTAACACAGATACGCAGTATTTT | CASGTVNTDTQYF
once | TRBJ2-4 | TRBV27 | TRBD1 | TGTGCCAGCCGGACAGGGGTCGTGGGCATTCAGTACTTC | CASRTGVVGIQYF
few | TRBJ2-3 | TRBV9 | TRBD2 | TGTGCCAGCAGCCTGGGACTAGCGGCCGATACGCAGTATTTT | CASSLGLAADTQYF
- | TRBJ2-7 | TRBV28 | - | TGTGCCAGCAGTTTATTGAACGAGCAGTACTTC | CASSLLNEQYF